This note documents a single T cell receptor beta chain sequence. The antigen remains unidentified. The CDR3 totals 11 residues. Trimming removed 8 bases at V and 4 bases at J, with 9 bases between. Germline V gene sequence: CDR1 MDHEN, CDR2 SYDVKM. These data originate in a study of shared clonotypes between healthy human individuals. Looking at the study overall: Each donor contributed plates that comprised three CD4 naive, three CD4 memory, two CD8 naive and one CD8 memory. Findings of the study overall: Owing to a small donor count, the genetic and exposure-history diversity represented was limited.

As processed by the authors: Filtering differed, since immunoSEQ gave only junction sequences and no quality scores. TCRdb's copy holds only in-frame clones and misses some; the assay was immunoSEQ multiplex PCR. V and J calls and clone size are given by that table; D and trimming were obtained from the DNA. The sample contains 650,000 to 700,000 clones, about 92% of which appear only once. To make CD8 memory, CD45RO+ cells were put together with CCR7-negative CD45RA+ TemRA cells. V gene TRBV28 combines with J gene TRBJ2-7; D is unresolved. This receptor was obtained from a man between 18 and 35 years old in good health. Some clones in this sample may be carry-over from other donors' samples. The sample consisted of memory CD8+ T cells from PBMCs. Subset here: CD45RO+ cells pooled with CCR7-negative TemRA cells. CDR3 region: CASRKGYEQYF. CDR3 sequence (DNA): TGTGCCAGCCGCAAGGGATACGAGCAGTACTTC.